What follows describes a single T cell receptor (beta chain). Its antigen is not yet known. Base-call qualities are not available, and no considerably larger clone is one nucleotide away. This record comes from a study of T cell repertoires in aging, cancer and after chemotherapy (dated by TCRdb to the late 2010s). With respect to the entire study: Donors spanned six age groups from 30 or younger to 70 or older, with at least three individuals per group. In the solid tumor group, the paired samples taken before and after chemotherapy came from brain tumor (glioblastoma) patients given temozolomide-based therapy. The full dataset contained around 8.2 million TCR reads. To look at immunoaging and at how T cells reconstitute after chemotherapy, the study profiled TCR beta repertoires in peripheral blood from both healthy donors and cancer patients. The cohort comprised 200 to 250 cancer patients, roughly 93 with hematological and some 120 with solid cancers, plus 95 healthy donors as a reference group.

Rearranged TRB sequences spanning V, D and J segments were amplified by multiplex touch-down PCR using a mixed TRB-A/B primer pool. Illumina adapters and sample indices were attached to the amplicons through two consecutive PCR reactions run with Phusion HS II polymerase. Amplicons were gel-purified using the NucleoSpin Gel and PCR Clean-up kit and were subsequently checked with Qubit and an Agilent 2100 Bioanalyzer. Sequencing of libraries was carried out on an Illumina MiSeq in 600-cycle, single-indexed, paired-end runs. On the authors' methods: Processing of the TRB sequences was carried out with MiXCR versions 2.12 and 3.0.5. Each unique CDR3 nucleotide sequence counted as one clone, and only productive sequences with at least two reads were retained. Repertoire metrics included Shannon diversity, evenness, clonality (one minus evenness), and alpha-parameterized diversity profiles from alpha 0 to 5. The IGoR algorithm was used to compute generation probabilities of clones in paired pre- and post-chemotherapy samples. Clones were called with MiXCR by TCRdb after fastp trimmed the public reads at Q25, and only in-frame beta chains were retained. Each CDR3 protein gets just one entry, which takes the most common genes and DNA from the rows behind it. These V and J calls are TCRdb output, not the study's own analysis. This sample lists 1,500 to 2,500 distinct CDR3 sequences; under 35% were detected once. Jointly, the top ten make up around 10% of the sample.

Overall results and qualifications from the work: Declining TCR diversity with age in healthy donors was mainly explained by loss of richness; in cancer patients, loss of evenness also contributed. Untreated patients with hematological or solid cancers showed significantly lower blood TCR diversity and higher clonality than age-matched healthy donors. In both cancer cohorts, median generation probability rose over the chemotherapy interval, which suggests that the repertoire was reconstituted through rebound thymic output. According to the authors, the repertoire data do not permit conclusions about immunological memory after chemotherapy.

Genomic DNA extracted from peripheral blood, rather than sorted cells or RNA, was used as the source for amplification of TCR beta rearrangements. What was sequenced was blood. The TCR comes from a human donor with a solid tumor.

The CDR3 amino acid sequence is: CSAGRASFTVQYF. The bases are TGCAGTGCTGGCCGGGCCTCTTTTACGGTGCAGTACTTC. The chain uses TRBV20-1 and TRBJ2-7; the D gene lacks a confident call. V is pared back by 5 bases and J by 9 bases, with 20 bases lying between the germline termini. The CDR3 holds 13 amino acids from the cysteine to the phenylalanine. Of all the DNA, just the CDR3 is kept, 39 bases in frame from base 1. CDR1 and CDR2 were assigned from the germline V gene (reference sequence) as DFQATT and SNEGSKA.